This TCR beta chain was found in a study of metastatic and nonmetastatic thyroid tumors. TCRdb re-called the PCR reads through MiXCR. The table lists about 40,000 clones, roughly 10% of them singletons. Not a single patient had been given any form of treatment at any point before undergoing thyroid surgery. The CDR3 spans 13 residues. Trimming removed 4 bases from V and 10 bases from J; junction bases left unmatched: 7. Germline V gene sequence: CDR1 MNHEY, CDR2 SMNVEV (reference sequence). The chain recombines TRBV27 with TRBJ2-1, with 7 bases identical to TRBD2. This receptor was taken from a female donor with papillary thyroid cancer or a benign thyroid nodule (not recorded which). Some clones in this sample may be carry-over from other donors' samples. The specimen was blood. CDR3 in DNA: TGTGCCAGCAGTTACGTAGGGGAGGGGGAGCAGTTCTTC. Its protein is CASSYVGEGEQFF.